This entry lists 25 T cell receptor beta chains sequenced from one sample in a study of CD8 T cells in ankylosing spondylitis. TCRdb re-called the 5' RACE reads with MiXCR, one entry per CDR3 protein. Found here are about 35,000 distinct CDR3 sequences, around 10% of them singletons; the top ten hold approximately 16%. Sequenced input: blood, either unsorted or a sorted T cell fraction (not recorded which). The receptors were sampled from a male donor with ankylosing spondylitis or in good health (not recorded which).

The chain links TRBV5-4 to TRBJ2-7; 7 nucleotides align to TRBD1. The CDR3 is 15 residues long. CDR1 is SGHNT, CDR2 YYREEE, per germline (reference sequence). The V and J ends lost 1 base and 2 bases, in that order; junction bases with no gene match: 6. Here the CDR3 DNA reads TGTGCCAGCAGCTTGAAGGGACAGCGGCCCTACGAGCAGTACTTC. Translation: CASSLKGQRPYEQYF.

This clonotype was recorded at least ten times. This sequence joins TRBV11-2 and TRBJ2-1, with 10 bases fitting TRBD2. This CDR3 contains 17 residues. Unmatched junction bases numbered 11, after V lost 1 base and J lost 8 bases. The germline gives CDR1 SGHAT, CDR2 FQNNGV. CDR3 sequence (DNA): TGTGCCAGCAGCTTAGTACTCTCTAGCGGGAGCGTGCATGAGCAGTTCTTC. Protein sequence: CASSLVLSSGSVHEQFF.

This clonotype was observed at least ten times. This chain uses TRBV11-2 with TRBJ2-7; D assignment may be TRBD1 or TRBD2 (5 bases each). This CDR3 region has 14 residues. Trimming pared 0 bases from V and 5 bases from J, leaving 11 bases between. Germline CDR1 SGHAT, CDR2 FQNNGV. The CDR3 DNA is TGTGCCAGCAGCTTAGATCAGGGAGCCCACGAGCAGTACTTC. Protein sequence: CASSLDQGAHEQYF.

The CDR3 DNA is TGTGCCAGCAGCTTAGCCGCGGCAACTTACGAGCAGTACTTC. This translates into CASSLAAATYEQYF. The chain uses TRBV7-9 and TRBJ2-7; D ambiguous. V was trimmed by 0 bases and J by 4 bases, leaving 10 bases between them. CDR1 is SEHNR and CDR2 is FQNEAQ in the germline V gene (reference sequence). The CDR3 contains 14 residues.

This clonotype occurred many times. The V gene is TRBV4-1, the J gene TRBJ1-1; D may be TRBD1 (5 bases). Per germline, CDR1 MGHRA and CDR2 YSYEKL. The CDR3 sequence is 19 residues long. Trimming pared 0 bases from V and 1 base from J, leaving 21 bases between. As DNA, the CDR3 is TGCGCCAGCAGCCAAGAGGTCTCAGGGTCGGCTTGGGAGAACACTGAAGCTTTCTTT. Its protein is CASSQEVSGSAWENTEAFF.

This clonotype was picked up many times. This chain connects TRBV12-3 or TRBV12-4 to TRBJ2-7, with TRBD2 identical over 7 bases. This CDR3 contains 15 residues. V was pared by 1 base and J by 2 bases, with 5 bases of the junction left unmatched. CDR3: CASSLGGGSTYEQYF. The CDR3 DNA reads as TGTGCCAGCAGTTTAGGTGGCGGGAGCACCTACGAGCAGTACTTC.

This clonotype was found many times. V is TRBV4-1 and J is TRBJ2-5; D perhaps matches TRBD1 (5 bases). The CDR3 covers 14 residues. V was shortened by 4 bases and J by 1 base, with 10 bases between the two germline ends. Per the germline V gene, CDR1 is MGHRA and CDR2 is YSYEKL. The CDR3 sequence is CASSLDSSQETQYF. The CDR3 region has the DNA TGCGCCAGCAGCCTAGACAGCAGCCAAGAGACCCAGTACTTC.

In this sample, this clonotype turned up a few times. This rearrangement joins TRBV27 to TRBJ2-3; D remains ambiguous. V lost 3 bases and J 0 bases, leaving 10 bases between the germline ends. The V gene's germline CDR1 is MNHEY and CDR2 SMNVEV (reference sequence). CDR3 length equals 15 residues. This CDR3 is CASSFRHPSTDTQYF. Written as DNA, the CDR3 is TGTGCCAGCAGTTTCCGACATCCCAGCACAGATACGCAGTATTTT.

V gene TRBV24-1 combines with J gene TRBJ2-2, with D hard to call. Germline V gene sequence: CDR1 KGHDR, CDR2 SFDVKD. V lost 3 bases, J lost 1 base, and 2 bases lay in between. The CDR3 contains 13 residues. CDR3: CATSDGNTGELFF. The CDR3 bases are TGTGCCACCAGTGATGGGAACACCGGGGAGCTGTTTTTT.

In this sample, this clonotype turned up many times. The rearrangement uses TRBV28 and TRBJ2-7; TRBD2 is a possible D gene (5 bases). The CDR3 runs to 12 residues. V lost 5 bases, J lost 9 bases, and 14 bases lay in between. CDR1 and CDR2 from the germline V gene are MDHEN and SYDVKM. CDR3 loop: CASSTPAALQYF. DNA of the CDR3: TGTGCCAGCAGTACCCCAGCGGCGCTGCAGTACTTC.

This clonotype has at least ten counts. The V and J genes are TRBV12-3 or TRBV12-4 and TRBJ2-3; a possible D gene is TRBD2 (10 bases). Trimming shortened V by 6 bases and J by 6 bases, and 34 bases separated the two germline ends. The CDR3 sequence is 20 residues long. As DNA, the CDR3 is TGTGCCAGCAGGAGATTGACAGGGGGTTCAGCGGGAGGGCCAGTCGATACGCAGTATTTT. It specifies CASRRLTGGSAGGPVDTQYF.

The chain combines TRBV6-6 with TRBJ1-1, with D unclear. This CDR3 is built from 13 residues. The germline V gene has CDR1 MNHNY and CDR2 SVGAGI (reference sequence). Trimming removed 0 bases from V and 5 bases from J, with 7 bases in between. CDR3: CASSYSPQTEAFF. The CDR3 region has the DNA TGTGCCAGCAGTTACTCGCCACAAACTGAAGCTTTCTTT.

This clonotype was observed many times. This chain uses TRBV7-8 with TRBJ2-7, with 7 bases that match TRBD1. CDR3 size: 14 residues. V trimming: 4 bases; J trimming: 2 bases; junction bases outside the gene matches: 5. Germline loops: CDR1 SGHVS, CDR2 FQNEAQ. CDR3 sequence: CASSSGQPPYEQYF. In DNA form, the CDR3 reads TGTGCCAGCAGCTCGGGACAGCCGCCCTACGAGCAGTACTTC.

The table lists this clonotype with many counts. The rearrangement links TRBV12-3 or TRBV12-4 to TRBJ2-6; the D is unclear. The CDR3 loop spans 14 amino acids. Trimming took off 5 bases at V and 1 base at J, with 6 bases between the two ends. This CDR3 reads CASSPQSGANVLTF. CDR3 nucleotide sequence: TGTGCCAGCAGTCCGCAGTCTGGGGCCAACGTCCTGACTTTC.

This clonotype was counted at least ten times. The chain uses TRBV12-3 or TRBV12-4 and TRBJ2-5; D might be TRBD2 (6 bases). CDR3 length equals 13 residues. Trimming took off 8 bases at V and 4 bases at J, with 14 bases between the two ends. In DNA form, the CDR3 reads TGTGCCAGCCAGCGGGCGTCAGGAGAGACCCAGTACTTC. It yields the protein CASQRASGETQYF.

This clonotype was seen at least ten times. The chain uses TRBV18 and TRBJ1-1; D gene unclear. CDR1 and CDR2 (germline): KGHSH, LQKENI. With 2 bases removed from V and 3 bases from J, the gap between germline ends came to 7 bases. The CDR3 is made up of 13 amino acids. CDR3 sequence (DNA): TGTGCCAGCTCACCAGTATGGGACACTGAAGCTTTCTTT. Translated, it gives CASSPVWDTEAFF.

This clonotype was counted ten times or more. The chain joins TRBV5-1 to TRBJ2-1; TRBD2 aligns across 11 bases. V lost 0 bases to trimming and J lost 3 bases; unmatched junction nucleotides: 5. The CDR3 consists of 17 residues. In germline, CDR1 is SGHRS, CDR2 YFSETQ. In DNA, the CDR3 is TGCGCCAGCAGCTTGGGGCCTAGCGGGAGGAGCTACAATGAGCAGTTCTTC. It specifies CASSLGPSGRSYNEQFF.

This clonotype was picked up many times. This chain joins TRBV4-1 and TRBJ2-5; 12 nucleotides align to TRBD2. There are 17 residues in the CDR3. Germline loops: CDR1 MGHRA, CDR2 YSYEKL. The V gene end was trimmed by 1 base and the J gene end by 2 bases; junction bases not matched to a gene: 5. In DNA, the CDR3 is TGCGCCAGCAGCCAAGTGAGGCTAGCGGGAGGGCAAGAGACCCAGTACTTC. Translated, it gives CASSQVRLAGGQETQYF.

This clonotype was seen repeatedly, ten times or more. The chain recombines TRBV4-3 with TRBJ2-1, with 8 positions matching TRBD2. The V segment lost 3 bases and the J segment 0 bases; nucleotides outside the gene matches: 7. The CDR3 covers 17 residues. Germline V gene sequence: CDR1 LGHNA, CDR2 YSLEER. The CDR3, as DNA: TGCGCCAGCAGCCACCAACCCGGGACTAGCTCCTACAATGAGCAGTTCTTC. As protein: CASSHQPGTSSYNEQFF.

This clonotype was seen repeatedly, ten times or more. The J gene is TRBJ2-3, the V gene TRBV7-9; D is perhaps TRBD2 (5 bases). The CDR3 runs 15 residues. The V and J ends lost 5 bases and 2 bases respectively, with 14 bases between them. The V gene's germline CDR1 is SEHNR and CDR2 FQNEAQ (reference sequence). CDR3 sequence reads: CASSHDGLITDTQYF. The CDR3 DNA follows: TGTGCCAGCAGCCATGACGGACTCATCACAGATACGCAGTATTTT.

At least ten counts were recorded for this clonotype. The rearrangement joins TRBV24-1 to TRBJ2-7; no reliable D call. Looked up from germline, CDR1 is KGHDR and CDR2 is SFDVKD. This CDR3 comprises 11 residues. Trimming cost V 6 bases and J 6 bases, with 8 bases left between them. DNA for the CDR3: TGTGCCACCAGTAGGAAGGGCGAGCAGTACTTC. Translated, it gives CATSRKGEQYF.

This rearrangement joins TRBV28 to TRBJ1-2; D gene unclear. V was pared by 5 bases and J by 7 bases, with 11 bases between. CDR3 size: 12 residues. The V gene's germline CDR1 is MDHEN and CDR2 SYDVKM. CDR3 region: CASSPRGIGYTF. In DNA, the CDR3 is TGTGCCAGCAGTCCGCGGGGAATTGGCTACACCTTC.

The chain is built from TRBV30 and TRBJ1-1; D is ambiguous. The CDR3 is 11 residues long. CDR1 and CDR2 (germline): GTSNPN, SVGIG (reference sequence). Deletions cut 3 bases from V and 5 bases from J, with 7 bases between. CDR3 sequence (DNA): TGTGCCTGGAGAGGCCGAACTGAAGCTTTCTTT. Translating gives CAWRGRTEAFF.

This chain links TRBV6-1 with TRBJ2-1; 13 nucleotides match TRBD2. V was clipped by 6 bases and J by 7 bases; unmatched bases: 0. Per germline, CDR1 MNHNS and CDR2 SASEGT. This CDR3 comprises 13 residues. The CDR3 DNA is TGTGCCAGCAGGACTAGCGGGGGGAATGAGCAGTTCTTC. Amino acids: CASRTSGGNEQFF.

This clonotype was observed at least ten times. The chain employs TRBV20-1 and TRBJ2-7; 8 nucleotides match TRBD2. CDR1 DFQATT and CDR2 SNEGSKA come from the germline V gene (reference sequence). V gave up 6 bases and J gave up 3 bases; unmatched junction bases: 13. CDR3 length: 15 amino acids. CDR3: CSAEPRTAGDYEQYF. In DNA, the CDR3 is TGCAGTGCCGAGCCCCGGACAGCGGGGGACTACGAGCAGTACTTC.